The table lists the clone carrying this TCR beta chain with many counts. Antigen specificity is unknown. Making TCR beta cDNA involved approximately 520 ng total RNA and a constant-region primer. Sequencing libraries for TCR beta derived from three nested multiplex PCR rounds that used slightly modified ARM-PCR. Rounds one and two of PCR, each of roughly 10 cycles, were primed with TRBV1-TRBV30 forward primers and a C-beta reverse primer. In TCRdb, the multiplex PCR reads were re-called with MiXCR into one record per CDR3 protein. The repertoire consists of 300,000 to 400,000 distinct CDR3 sequences, with around three fifths occurring once and the leading ten covering roughly 9%. These data are taken from a study of tumor-infiltrating lymphocytes in primary liver carcinoma. Study in general: The patients had histopathologically diagnosed primary liver carcinoma, and their disease was treated by surgical resection. General study results and limits: Between tumor regions, pairs overlapped more than tumor-adjacent and tumor-blood pairs did.

The V gene's germline CDR1 is SQVTM and CDR2 ANQGSEA. The CDR3 totals 12 residues. Trimming left V 7 bases short and J 4 bases short, with 13 bases between. The researchers obtained blood RNA from unsorted whole blood and also extracted germline DNA. Treatment-naive at the time, the patients had chronic HBV infection. Sequencing was carried out using peripheral blood. This TCR derives from a man aged 40-49 years with primary liver carcinoma and hepatitis B virus infection. This chain uses TRBV29-1 with TRBJ1-1; unclear D gene. CDR3 protein: CSARGGGTEAFF. As DNA, the CDR3 is TGCAGCGCCCGTGGAGGAGGCACTGAAGCTTTCTTT.